Shown below are 9 T cell receptor beta chains from a single sample sequenced in a study of cytomegalovirus exposure and HLA in healthy donors. Generated by immunoSEQ multiplex PCR, the TCRdb table keeps only in-frame clones and is missing some. In the table there are 250,000 to 300,000 clones, around 86% of which are singletons. The sequencing input was PBMCs. Receptors were obtained from a woman younger than 30 in good health and CMV-seronegative.

The V and J genes are TRBV27 and TRBJ1-2; 9 positions agree with TRBD1. Germline V CDR1 and CDR2: MNHEY, SMNVEV (reference sequence). V lost 0 bases to trimming and J lost 0 bases; unmatched junction nucleotides: 8. The CDR3 totals 18 residues. The CDR3: CASSLSWGQGATNYGYTF. The DNA for the CDR3 is TGTGCCAGCAGTTTATCTTGGGGACAGGGAGCAACTAACTATGGCTACACCTTC.

This clone was recorded at least ten times. The genes are TRBV11-2 and TRBJ1-2; no reliable D call. The V and J ends lost 5 bases and 2 bases respectively, with 15 bases between them. Germline loops: CDR1 SGHAT, CDR2 FQNNGV. The CDR3 runs to 15 residues. This CDR3 reads CASSHIYSWNYGYTF. The CDR3 region has the DNA TGTGCCAGCAGCCATATATACAGCTGGAACTATGGCTACACCTTC.

This sequence joins TRBV2 and TRBJ2-5; D not resolved. Looked up from germline, CDR1 is SNHLY and CDR2 is FYNNEI. Trimming left V 3 bases short and J 5 bases short, with 10 bases between. The CDR3 totals 13 residues. CDR3 loop: CASSDLGEETQYF. The CDR3 DNA is TGTGCCAGCAGTGACCTAGGTGAGGAGACCCAGTACTTC. Supplemented by reference TRBV2 and TRBJ2-5, the full variable domain reads EPEVTQTPSHQVTQMGQEVILRCVPISNHLYFYWYRQILGQKVEFLVSFYNNEISEKSEIFDDQFSVERPDGSNFTLKIRSTKLEDSAMYFCASSDLGEETQYFGPGTRLLVL.

The CDR3 DNA reads TGTGCCAGCAGCCAGGAGAGTGTTCCCACCTACGAGCAGTACTTC. Protein: CASSQESVPTYEQYF. J is TRBJ2-7 and V is TRBV14; D call uncertain. CDR1 and CDR2 from the germline V gene are SGHDN and FVKESK. V was shortened by 3 bases and J by 2 bases, with 14 bases between the two germline ends. The CDR3 spans 15 residues.

The chain recombines TRBV30 with TRBJ1-1, with D maybe TRBD1 (5 bases). Germline V gene data show CDR1 as GTSNPN and CDR2 as SVGIG (reference sequence). The V gene lost 0 bases and the J gene lost 7 bases, with 12 bases spanning the gap. The length of the CDR3 is 13 residues. In nucleotides, the CDR3 is TGTGCCTGGAGTGTCGTAGGGGCTGATGAAGCTTTCTTT. Its protein product is CAWSVVGADEAFF. Supplemented by reference TRBV30 and TRBJ1-1, the full variable domain reads SQTIHQWPATLVQPVGSPLSLECTVEGTSNPNLYWYRQAAGRGLQLLFYSVGIGQISSEVPQNLSASRPQDRQFILSSKKLLLSDSGFYLCAWSVVGADEAFFGQGTRLTVV.

The V gene is TRBV5-1, the J gene TRBJ1-4, with D hard to call. CDR1 and CDR2 from the germline V gene are SGHRS and YFSETQ. V was cut by 4 bases and J by 5 bases, with 9 bases left in between. CDR3 length: 13 residues. This chain's CDR3 is CASSPEANEKLFF. In DNA, the CDR3 is TGCGCCAGCAGCCCTGAGGCCAATGAAAAACTGTTTTTT.

V usage is TRBV30 and J usage is TRBJ2-7, with TRBD1 matching 7 bases. The CDR3 covers 14 residues. The germline gives CDR1 GTSNPN, CDR2 SVGIG (reference sequence). V gave up 0 bases and J gave up 2 bases; unmatched junction bases: 4. The CDR3 nucleotides are TGTGCCTGGAGTGTAGGGGACAGAGCCTACGAGCAGTACTTC. The encoded protein is CAWSVGDRAYEQYF.

The V gene is TRBV7-6, the J gene TRBJ1-1; D call uncertain. The CDR3 extends over 15 amino acids. The V end was cut by 1 base, the J end by 0 bases, with 9 bases between. Per the germline V gene, CDR1 is SGHVS and CDR2 is FNYEAQ. The CDR3 DNA reads as TGTGCCAGCAGCTTAGGGCAGGCCATGAACACTGAAGCTTTCTTT. It specifies CASSLGQAMNTEAFF.

The chain uses TRBV7-9 and TRBJ2-7; TRBD2 matches at 11 bases. The CDR3 consists of 14 residues. V trimming: 3 bases; J trimming: 5 bases; junction bases outside the gene matches: 3. Per the germline V gene, CDR1 is SEHNR and CDR2 is FQNEAQ (reference sequence). This CDR3 reads CASSLVAGGDEQYF. The CDR3 nucleotides read TGTGCCAGCAGCTTGGTAGCGGGAGGGGACGAGCAGTACTTC.